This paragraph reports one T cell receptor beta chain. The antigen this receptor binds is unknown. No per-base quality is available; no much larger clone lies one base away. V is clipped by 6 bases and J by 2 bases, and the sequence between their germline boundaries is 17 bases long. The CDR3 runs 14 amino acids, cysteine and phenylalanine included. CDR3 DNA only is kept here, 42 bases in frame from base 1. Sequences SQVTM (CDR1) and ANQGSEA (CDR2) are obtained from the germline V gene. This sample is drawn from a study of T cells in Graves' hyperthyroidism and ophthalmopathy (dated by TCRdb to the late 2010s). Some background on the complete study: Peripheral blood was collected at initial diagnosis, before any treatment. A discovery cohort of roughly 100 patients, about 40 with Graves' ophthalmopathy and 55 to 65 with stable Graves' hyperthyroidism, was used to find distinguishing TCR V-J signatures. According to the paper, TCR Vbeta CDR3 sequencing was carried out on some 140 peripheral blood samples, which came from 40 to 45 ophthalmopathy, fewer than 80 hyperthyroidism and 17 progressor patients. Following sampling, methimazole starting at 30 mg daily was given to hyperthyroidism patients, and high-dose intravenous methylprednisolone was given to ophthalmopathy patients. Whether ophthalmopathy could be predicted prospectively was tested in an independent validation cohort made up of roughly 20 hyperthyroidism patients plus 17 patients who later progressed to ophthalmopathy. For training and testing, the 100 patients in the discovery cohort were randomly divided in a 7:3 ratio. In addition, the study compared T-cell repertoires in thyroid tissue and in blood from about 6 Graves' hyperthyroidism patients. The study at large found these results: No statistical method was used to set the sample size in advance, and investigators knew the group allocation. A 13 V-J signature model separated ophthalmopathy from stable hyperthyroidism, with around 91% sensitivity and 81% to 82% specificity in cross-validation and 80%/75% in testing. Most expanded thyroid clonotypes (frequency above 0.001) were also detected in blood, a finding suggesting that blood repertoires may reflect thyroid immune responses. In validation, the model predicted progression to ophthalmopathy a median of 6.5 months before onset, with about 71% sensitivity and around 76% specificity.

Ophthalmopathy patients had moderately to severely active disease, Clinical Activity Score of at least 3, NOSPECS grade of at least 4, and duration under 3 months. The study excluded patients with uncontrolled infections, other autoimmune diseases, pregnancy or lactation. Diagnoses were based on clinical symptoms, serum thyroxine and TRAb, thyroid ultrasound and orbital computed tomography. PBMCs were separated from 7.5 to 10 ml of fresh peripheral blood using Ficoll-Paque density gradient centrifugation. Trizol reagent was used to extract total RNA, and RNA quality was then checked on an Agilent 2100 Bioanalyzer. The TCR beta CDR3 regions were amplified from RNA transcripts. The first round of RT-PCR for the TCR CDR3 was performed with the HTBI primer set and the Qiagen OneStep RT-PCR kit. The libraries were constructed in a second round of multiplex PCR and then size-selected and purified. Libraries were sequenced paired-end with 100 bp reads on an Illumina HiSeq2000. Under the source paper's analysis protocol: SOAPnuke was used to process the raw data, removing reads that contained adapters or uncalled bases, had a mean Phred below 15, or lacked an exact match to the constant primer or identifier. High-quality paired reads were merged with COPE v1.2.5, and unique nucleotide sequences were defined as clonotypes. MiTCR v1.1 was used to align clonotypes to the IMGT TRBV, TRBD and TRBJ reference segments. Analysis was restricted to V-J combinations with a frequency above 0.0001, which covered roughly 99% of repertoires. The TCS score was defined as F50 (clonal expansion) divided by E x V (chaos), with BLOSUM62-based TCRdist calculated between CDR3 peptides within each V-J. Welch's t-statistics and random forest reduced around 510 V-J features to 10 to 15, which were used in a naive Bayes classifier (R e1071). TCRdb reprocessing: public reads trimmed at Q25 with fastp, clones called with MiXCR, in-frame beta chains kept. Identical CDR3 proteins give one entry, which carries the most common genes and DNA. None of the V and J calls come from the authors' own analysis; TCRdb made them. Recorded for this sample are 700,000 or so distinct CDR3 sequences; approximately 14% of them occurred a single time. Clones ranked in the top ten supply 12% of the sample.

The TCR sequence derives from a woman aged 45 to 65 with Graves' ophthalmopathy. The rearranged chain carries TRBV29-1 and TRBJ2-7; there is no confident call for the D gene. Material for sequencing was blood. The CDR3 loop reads CSVATGAGAYEQYF. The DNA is TGCAGCGTCGCCACGGGCGCTGGGGCCTACGAGCAGTACTTC.